These 9 T cell receptor beta chains were sequenced from one sample in a study of OX40 agonist ivuxolimab in advanced cancers. Profiling relied on immunoSEQ multiplex PCR, and the TCRdb table lists in-frame clones only, not all of them. The sample has approximately 21,000 clones, 84% seen once. The sample here was CD4+ or CD8+ T cells sorted from blood, taken in a trial of the OX40 agonist ivuxolimab. Every receptor here comes from an adult with an advanced solid tumor such as melanoma, head and neck, liver or kidney cancer.

The gene calls are TRBV25-1 and TRBJ2-3; D perhaps matches TRBD2 (6 bases). With 5 bases removed from V and 5 bases from J, the gap between germline ends came to 17 bases. CDR1 MGHDK and CDR2 SYGVNS come from the germline V gene. The CDR3 loop spans 15 amino acids. DNA for the CDR3: TGTGCCAGCAGTCCTGCCGGAGGGAATGGAGATACGCAGTATTTT. This sequence encodes CASSPAGGNGDTQYF.

This clone appeared a single time. The chain has TRBV7-2 and TRBJ2-7; D gene ambiguous. The CDR3 loop spans 15 amino acids. V lost 0 bases and J 4 bases, leaving 13 bases between the germline ends. In germline, CDR1 is SGHTA, CDR2 FQGNSA. In DNA form, the CDR3 reads TGTGCCAGCAGCTTAGCGCCGGGTTCAAGTTACGAGCAGTACTTC. Amino acid sequence: CASSLAPGSSYEQYF.

The CDR3 loop reads CAISGVGTQETQYF. CDR3 bases: TGTGCCATCAGTGGGGTGGGGACCCAAGAGACCCAGTACTTC. The chain joins TRBV10-3 to TRBJ2-5; D tentatively reads TRBD1 or TRBD2 (5 bases each). The CDR3 runs 14 residues. V lost 4 bases and J lost 1, with 10 bases in between. Germline V gives CDR1 ENHRY, CDR2 SYGVKD.

The sample holds a few counts of this clone. The chain carries TRBV28 and TRBJ1-5; D not certain. V gave up 2 bases and J gave up 4 bases, with 9 bases separating them. The CDR3 has 14 amino acids. Germline V gene lookup returns CDR1 MDHEN and CDR2 SYDVKM. The DNA for the CDR3 is TGTGCCAGCAGTTTACCTCCAGGAAATCAGCCCCAGCATTTT. This encodes CASSLPPGNQPQHF. The variable domain in full, with the rest retrieved from reference TRBV28 and TRBJ1-5, is DVKVTQSSRYLVKRTGEKVFLECVQDMDHENMFWYRQDPGLGLRLIYFSYDVKMKEKGDIPEGYSVSREKKERFSLILESASTNQTSMYLCASSLPPGNQPQHFGDGTRLSIL.

This clone was detected only once. The chain is built from TRBV7-2 and TRBJ1-2, with unresolved D. Trimming stripped 5 bases from V and 5 bases from J, with 18 bases between. Germline V gene data show CDR1 as SGHTA and CDR2 as FQGNSA. This CDR3 region has 15 residues. DNA of the CDR3: TGTGCCAGCAGCCAAGAGGCCGGAATTCGGTATGGCTACACCTTC. This translates into CASSQEAGIRYGYTF.

The rearrangement uses TRBV7-9 and TRBJ1-1, with TRBD1 matching 9 bases. This CDR3 comprises 15 residues. With V trimmed by 6 bases and J by 3 bases, 8 bases remained unmatched. Germline V gene data show CDR1 as SEHNR and CDR2 as FQNEAQ (reference sequence). The CDR3 DNA follows: TGTGCCAGCAGTTCAAGAGACAGGGGGTACACTGAAGCTTTCTTT. As protein: CASSSRDRGYTEAFF.

The V gene is TRBV9, the J gene TRBJ1-1; 7 bases are shared with TRBD1. Germline loops: CDR1 SGDLS, CDR2 YYNGEE. The V and J ends lost 5 bases and 2 bases, in that order; junction bases with no gene match: 12. The CDR3 is 16 amino acids. The CDR3 nucleotides read TGTGCCAGCAGTAAGGGGGTGGGGACAGTAAACACTGAAGCTTTCTTT. It codes for CASSKGVGTVNTEAFF.

This clone was observed a handful of times. The V call is TRBV19, the J call TRBJ2-6, with 8 nucleotides matching TRBD1. Trimming at V came to 3 bases and at J to 0 bases, leaving 10 bases not matched to a gene. Germline V gives CDR1 LNHDA, CDR2 SQIVND (reference sequence). The length of the CDR3 is 19 residues. The chain's CDR3 is CASSIPGTGFPSGANVLTF. The CDR3 DNA is TGTGCCAGTAGTATCCCCGGGACAGGCTTCCCCTCTGGGGCCAACGTCCTGACTTTC.

This clone appeared once. The J gene is TRBJ2-3, the V gene TRBV14, with D unresolved. The V gene lost 4 bases and the J gene lost 2 bases, with 10 bases spanning the gap. This CDR3 has 14 amino acids. CDR1 SGHDN and CDR2 FVKESK come from the germline V gene. The CDR3 sequence is CASSPRITTDTQYF. The CDR3 DNA follows: TGTGCCAGCAGCCCCCGGATTACCACAGATACGCAGTATTTT.